Below are 16 T cell receptor beta chains sequenced from a single sample in a study of T cell responses to AZD1222 COVID-19 vaccine. Assay: immunoSEQ multiplex PCR; the TCRdb copy retains only in-frame clones and omits some. The table lists about 110,000 clones, roughly 89% of them singletons. This material consisted of peripheral blood, taken 28 days after the second AZD1222 dose. The receptors were gathered from an adult who received the AZD1222 COVID-19 vaccine.

The CDR3 coding sequence is TGTGCCAGCAGTCCCCGGACAGGGTGGAATGGCTACACCTTC. Its translation: CASSPRTGWNGYTF. This chain uses TRBV2 with TRBJ1-2; 8 bases agree with TRBD1. V was clipped by 5 bases and J by 6 bases; unmatched bases: 8. Per the germline V gene, CDR1 is SNHLY and CDR2 is FYNNEI. The CDR3 is made up of 14 amino acids.

This chain uses TRBV5-6 with TRBJ2-1, with D perhaps matching TRBD1 (6 bases). Germline V lookup: CDR1 SGHDT, CDR2 YYEEEE. Trimming pared 1 base from V and 1 base from J, leaving 6 bases between. There are 14 residues in the CDR3. The CDR3, as DNA: TGTGCCAGCAGCTTGCAGGGGTCCTACAATGAGCAGTTCTTC. This translates into CASSLQGSYNEQFF.

The chain employs TRBV28 and TRBJ1-5; 10 bases agree with TRBD1. Germline V gene sequence: CDR1 MDHEN, CDR2 SYDVKM. The CDR3 length is 14 residues. The V gene end was trimmed by 4 bases and the J gene end by 6 bases; junction bases not matched to a gene: 3. CDR3 DNA sequence: TGTGCCAGCAGTTCGACAGGGGGCACTCAGCCCCAGCATTTT. Residues: CASSSTGGTQPQHF.

V and J are TRBV5-1 and TRBJ2-1, with D tentatively TRBD1 or TRBD2 (5 bases each). Germline V gene data show CDR1 as SGHRS and CDR2 as YFSETQ. The CDR3 is 15 amino acids. V was trimmed by 0 bases and J by 3 bases, leaving 10 bases between them. The CDR3 reads CASSLGEGFYNEQFF. The CDR3 DNA is TGCGCCAGCAGCTTGGGTGAGGGGTTCTACAATGAGCAGTTCTTC. Filled out from reference TRBV5-1 and TRBJ2-1, the complete variable domain reads KAGVTQTPRYLIKTRGQQVTLSCSPISGHRSVSWYQQTPGQGLQFLFEYFSETQRNKGNFPGRFSGRQFSNSRSEMNVSTLELGDSALYLCASSLGEGFYNEQFFGPGTRLTVL.

The chain is built from TRBV10-3 and TRBJ2-2; no definite D call. V was trimmed by 3 bases and J by 1 base, leaving 9 bases between them. The CDR3 loop spans 15 amino acids. Germline-derived CDR1 and CDR2 are ENHRY and SYGVKD. For the CDR3, the DNA is TGTGCCATCAGTGAATTAGGCAGGAACACCGGGGAGCTGTTTTTT. Its protein is CAISELGRNTGELFF.

This chain connects TRBV6-5 to TRBJ1-5; D unresolved. The CDR3 totals 13 residues. The germline CDR1 and CDR2 sequences are MNHEY and SVGAGI. The V end was cut by 2 bases, the J end by 0 bases, with 2 bases between. CDR3 residues: CASSYSSNQPQHF. In nucleotides, the CDR3 is TGTGCCAGCAGTTACAGTAGCAATCAGCCCCAGCATTTT.

This rearrangement joins TRBV28 to TRBJ2-7; no reliable D call. CDR1 and CDR2 from the germline V gene are MDHEN and SYDVKM. CDR3 size: 12 residues. The CDR3 DNA reads as TGTGTCGTTTCTACCAGCTCCTACGAGCAGTACTTC. This translates into CVVSTSSYEQYF.

The rearrangement joins TRBV28 to TRBJ1-1; D is perhaps TRBD1 (6 bases). From germline, CDR1 is MDHEN and CDR2 SYDVKM. This CDR3 contains 13 residues. Trimming removed 7 bases at V and 5 bases at J, with 14 bases between. The CDR3 nucleotides are TGTGCCAGCATTACAGCCCAGGGGACTGAAGCTTTCTTT. It specifies CASITAQGTEAFF.

The chain couples TRBV24-1 to TRBJ1-5; D unclear. The germline V gene has CDR1 KGHDR and CDR2 SFDVKD. This CDR3 region has 14 residues. V was shortened by 5 bases and J by 0 bases, with 7 bases between the two germline ends. The CDR3 loop is CATSVSGSNQPQHF. CDR3 in DNA: TGTGCCACCAGTGTGTCTGGTAGCAATCAGCCCCAGCATTTT.

The rearrangement joins TRBV29-1 to TRBJ2-7, with a possible D match to TRBD1 (5 bases). The germline gives CDR1 SQVTM, CDR2 ANQGSEA. V was clipped by 6 bases and J by 0 bases, with 15 bases between them. The CDR3 is 14 amino acids. CDR3 nucleotides: TGCAGCGTAGAGGACACTGGCCCCTCCTACGAGCAGTACTTC. Its protein product is CSVEDTGPSYEQYF.

The gene calls are TRBV4-2 and TRBJ1-5, with 8 bases fitting TRBD1. Germline V gene sequence: CDR1 LGHNA, CDR2 YNFKEQ. J gave up 1 base and V 0 bases, and 14 bases lay outside the gene matches. The CDR3 spans 20 residues. The CDR3 coding sequence is TGTGCCAGCAGCCAAGACCCGATTCAGACAGGGGCCGGGAGCAATCAGCCCCAGCATTTT. Residues: CASSQDPIQTGAGSNQPQHF.

The CDR3 spells CASGSLGTASGYTF. The CDR3 DNA reads as TGTGCTAGTGGTTCCCTAGGGACAGCAAGTGGCTACACCTTC. The chain carries TRBV12-5 and TRBJ1-2; TRBD1 matches at 7 bases. CDR3 size: 14 residues. Per the germline V gene, CDR1 is LGHNT and CDR2 is FRNRAP. Trimming took 4 bases from V and 7 from J; bases not matched to a gene: 9. Based on the CDR3 plus reference TRBV12-5 and TRBJ1-2, the full variable domain is DARVTQTPRHKVTEMGQEVTMRCQPILGHNTVFWYRQTMMQGLELLAYFRNRAPLDDSGMPKDRFSAEMPDATLATLKIQPSEPRDSAVYFCASGSLGTASGYTFGSGTRLTVV.

The chain carries TRBV11-3 and TRBJ1-2; D is perhaps TRBD1 (5 bases). The V and J ends lost 5 bases and 0 bases respectively, with 16 bases between them. The CDR3 length is 16 residues. Per germline, CDR1 SGHNT and CDR2 YENEEA. This CDR3 is CASSTRLQGANYGYTF. DNA for the CDR3: TGTGCCAGCAGCACACGTCTGCAGGGAGCTAACTATGGCTACACCTTC.

This chain connects TRBV30 to TRBJ1-5; TRBD1 matches at 7 bases. Unmatched junction bases numbered 10, after V lost 7 bases and J lost 7 bases. The CDR3 has 13 amino acids. Germline V lookup: CDR1 GTSNPN, CDR2 SVGIG (reference sequence). CDR3 residues: CASEGQPGQPQHF. CDR3 bases: TGTGCCTCCGAGGGACAGCCGGGCCAGCCCCAGCATTTT.

The chain links TRBV19 to TRBJ1-2, with TRBD1 identical over 11 bases. V lost 7 bases, J lost 8 bases, and 9 bases stayed unmatched. The CDR3 contains 14 residues. Germline CDR1 LNHDA, CDR2 SQIVND (reference sequence). The CDR3 region has the DNA TGTGCCAGTACCACCTTGGACAGGGGGCACGGCTACACCTTC. As protein: CASTTLDRGHGYTF.

The genes are TRBV7-9 and TRBJ1-3, with 7 nucleotides matching TRBD1. The germline CDR1 and CDR2 sequences are SEHNR and FQNEAQ (reference sequence). Trimming at V came to 3 bases and at J to 2 bases, leaving 7 bases not matched to a gene. The CDR3 sequence is 16 residues long. CDR3: CASSLTGIRAGNTIYF. CDR3 in DNA: TGTGCCAGCAGCTTGACAGGGATCCGGGCTGGAAACACCATATATTTT.